This T cell receptor (beta chain) was identified in a study of CD8 T cells in Susac syndrome. Reverse transcription of about 0.45 to 1 ug RNA was performed with random hexamers. TCRdb used MiXCR to reprocess the immunoSEQ multiplex PCR reads, holding one entry per CDR3 protein. The sample holds 150,000 to 200,000 distinct CDR3 sequences; roughly 94% are singletons and the top ten take less than 0.12%. This CDR3 spans 16 amino acids. J lost 3 bases, V lost 3 bases, and 10 bases had no gene match. CDR1 is DFQATT and CDR2 is SNEGSKA in the germline V gene (reference sequence). This clonotype originated in a human donor in good health. The chain recombines TRBV20-1 with TRBJ2-2, with 7 bases that match TRBD2. Sample: CD4+ T cells from PBMCs. CDR3 residues: CSARMPGRGDTGELFF. The CDR3, as DNA: TGCAGTGCTAGGATGCCGGGACGGGGGGACACCGGGGAGCTGTTTTTT.